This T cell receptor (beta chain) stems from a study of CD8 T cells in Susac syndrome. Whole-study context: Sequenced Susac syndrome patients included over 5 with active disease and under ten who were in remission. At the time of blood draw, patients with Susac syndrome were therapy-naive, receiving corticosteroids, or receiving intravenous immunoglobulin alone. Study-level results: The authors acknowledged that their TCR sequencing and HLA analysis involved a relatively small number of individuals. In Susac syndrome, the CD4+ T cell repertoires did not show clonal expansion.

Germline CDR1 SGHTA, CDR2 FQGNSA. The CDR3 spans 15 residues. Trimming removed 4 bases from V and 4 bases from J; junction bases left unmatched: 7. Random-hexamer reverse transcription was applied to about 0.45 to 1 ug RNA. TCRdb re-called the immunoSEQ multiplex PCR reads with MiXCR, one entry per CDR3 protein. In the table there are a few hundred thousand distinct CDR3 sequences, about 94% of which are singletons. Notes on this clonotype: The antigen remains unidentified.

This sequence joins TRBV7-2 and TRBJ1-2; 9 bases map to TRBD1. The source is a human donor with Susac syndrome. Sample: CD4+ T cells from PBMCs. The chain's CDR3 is CASSSGTGSGYGYTF. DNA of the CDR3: TGTGCCAGCAGCTCCGGGACAGGGTCGGGCTATGGCTACACCTTC.